Below, one T cell receptor beta chain is given with its context. This sample was included in a study of blood T cell repertoires in COVID-19. Libraries were prepared by immunoSEQ multiplex PCR; TCRdb keeps only in-frame clonotypes and omits some of them. Of 90,000 to 150,000 clones in the sample, 85% were seen once. CDR3 size: 14 residues. Germline V gene sequence: CDR1 SGHRS, CDR2 YFSETQ. V was pared by 4 bases and J by 4 bases, with 6 bases of the junction left unmatched. This sequence was found in a man aged 80 or over with acute or convalescent COVID-19. This sequence joins TRBV5-1 and TRBJ1-2; 8 bases align to TRBD1. The sequenced sample was peripheral blood. CDR3 protein: CASSPRTGSYGYTF. CDR3 nucleotide sequence: TGCGCCAGCAGCCCACGGACAGGGAGCTATGGCTACACCTTC.